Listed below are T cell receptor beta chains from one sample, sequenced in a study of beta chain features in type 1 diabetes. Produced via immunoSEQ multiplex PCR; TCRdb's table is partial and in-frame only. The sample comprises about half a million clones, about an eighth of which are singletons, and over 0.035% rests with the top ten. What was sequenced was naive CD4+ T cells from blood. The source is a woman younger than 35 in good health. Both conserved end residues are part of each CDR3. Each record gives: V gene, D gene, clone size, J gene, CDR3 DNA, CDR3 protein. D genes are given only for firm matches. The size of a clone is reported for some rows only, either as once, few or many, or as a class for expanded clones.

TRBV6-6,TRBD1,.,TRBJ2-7,TGTGCCAGCAGTTCGCACCGGGACAGGGTAAGGGAGCAGTACTTC,CASSSHRDRVREQYF
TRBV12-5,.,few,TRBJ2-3,TGTGCTAGTGGTTTGCCGGGGCGGGATACGCAGTATTTT,CASGLPGRDTQYF
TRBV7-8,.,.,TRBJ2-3,TGTGCCAGCAGCATGCCCAGGGTTCTTGGCACAGATACGCAGTATTTT,CASSMPRVLGTDTQYF
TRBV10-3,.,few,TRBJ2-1,TGTGCCATCAGTGCCAGAGAGGATGAGCAGTTCTTC,CAISAREDEQFF
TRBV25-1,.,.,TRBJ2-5,TGTGCCAGCAGTGTTAGGGGGAGAACCCTTCAAGAGACCCAGTACTTC,CASSVRGRTLQETQYF
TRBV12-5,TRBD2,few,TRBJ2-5,TGTGCTAGTGCCCTGAGGGCTAGCGGGCAAGAGACCCAGTACTTC,CASALRASGQETQYF
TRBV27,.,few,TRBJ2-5,TGTGCCAGCAGTTTCGGGATCCGAGAGACCCAGTACTTC,CASSFGIRETQYF
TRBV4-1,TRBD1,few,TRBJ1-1,TGCGCCAGCAGCCATGCGGGACAGGGGAACACTGAAGCTTTCTTT,CASSHAGQGNTEAFF
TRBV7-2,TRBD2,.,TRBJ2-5,TGTGCCAGCAACCATTGGGAGGGGCAAGAGACCCAGTACTTC,CASNHWEGQETQYF
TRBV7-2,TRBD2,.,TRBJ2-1,TGTGCCAGCAGCTTTTCTAGCGGTACTTACAATGAGCAGTTCTTC,CASSFSSGTYNEQFF
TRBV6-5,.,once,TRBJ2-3,TGTGCCAGCAATCTGAAAGCCACAGATACGCAGTATTTT,CASNLKATDTQYF
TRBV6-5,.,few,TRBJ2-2,TGTGCCAGCAGTTACGGGGGGAACACCGGGGAGCTGTTTTTT,CASSYGGNTGELFF
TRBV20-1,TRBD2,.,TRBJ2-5,TGCAGTGCTAGGTTCTGGGGGGGCCAGTACTTC,CSARFWGGQYF
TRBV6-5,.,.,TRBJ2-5,TGTGCCAGCAGCGGTTGGGAAACCCAGTACTTC,CASSGWETQYF
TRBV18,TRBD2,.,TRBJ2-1,TGTGCCAGCTCACCCGTGATAGCGGGAGGTAATGAGCAGTTCTTC,CASSPVIAGGNEQFF
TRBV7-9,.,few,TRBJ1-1,TGTGCCAGCAGCTTACTGGGGGATATGAACACTGAAGCTTTCTTT,CASSLLGDMNTEAFF
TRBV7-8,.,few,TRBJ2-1,TGTGCCAGCAGCGAGACGGGACGACTATACAATGAGCAGTTCTTC,CASSETGRLYNEQFF
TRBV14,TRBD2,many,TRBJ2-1,TGTGCCAGCAGCCCATGGCCGGGACTAAGGGACAATGAGCAGTTCTTC,CASSPWPGLRDNEQFF
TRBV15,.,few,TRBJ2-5,TGTGCCACCAGCAGATTTTCCTCAGGGATCGGAGAGACCCAGTACTTC,CATSRFSSGIGETQYF
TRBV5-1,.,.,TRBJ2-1,TGCGCCAGCAGCTTCGCACAGTCTTCCTACAATGAGCAGTTCTTC,CASSFAQSSYNEQFF
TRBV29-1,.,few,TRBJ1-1,TGCAGCGTTGTGGGTGGGGGCACTGAAGCTTTCTTT,CSVVGGGTEAFF
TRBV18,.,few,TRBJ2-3,TGTGCCAGCTCACCGCTGGCCTCCGACCTCCGGGGCACAGATACGCAGTATTTT,CASSPLASDLRGTDTQYF
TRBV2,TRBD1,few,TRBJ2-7,TGTGCCAGCGGGACAGCCTCCTACGAGCAGTACTTC,CASGTASYEQYF
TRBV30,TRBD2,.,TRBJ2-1,TGTGCCTGGAGTATCTTTGAAAGGCTAGCGGGAAAGGGATACAATGAGCAGTTCTTC,CAWSIFERLAGKGYNEQFF